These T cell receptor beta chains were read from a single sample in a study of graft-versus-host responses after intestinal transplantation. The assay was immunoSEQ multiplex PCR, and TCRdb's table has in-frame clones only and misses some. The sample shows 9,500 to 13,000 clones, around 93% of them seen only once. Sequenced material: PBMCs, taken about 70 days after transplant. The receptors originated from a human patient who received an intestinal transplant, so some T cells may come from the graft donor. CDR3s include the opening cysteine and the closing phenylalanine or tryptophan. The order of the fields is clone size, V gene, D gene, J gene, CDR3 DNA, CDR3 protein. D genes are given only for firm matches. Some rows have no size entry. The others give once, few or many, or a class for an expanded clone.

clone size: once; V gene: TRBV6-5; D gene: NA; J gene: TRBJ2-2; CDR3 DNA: TGTGCCAGCAGTTATTGGCTAGAAGCCGGGGAGCTGTTTTTT; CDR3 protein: CASSYWLEAGELFF
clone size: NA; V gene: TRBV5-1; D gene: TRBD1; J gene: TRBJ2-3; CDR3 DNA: TGCGCCAGCAGCTTCGACCGGACAGGGAGCACAGATACGCAGTATTTT; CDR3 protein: CASSFDRTGSTDTQYF
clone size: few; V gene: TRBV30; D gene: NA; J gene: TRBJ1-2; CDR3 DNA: TGTGCCTGGAGTGGACGGAGATCGAACTATGGCTACACCTTC; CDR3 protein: CAWSGRRSNYGYTF
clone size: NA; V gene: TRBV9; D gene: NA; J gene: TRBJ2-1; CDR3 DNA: TGTGCCAGCAACTGTTACAATGAGCAGTTCTTC; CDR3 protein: CASNCYNEQFF
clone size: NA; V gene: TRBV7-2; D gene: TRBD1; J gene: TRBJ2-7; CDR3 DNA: TGTGCCAGCAGCTCCCAACGGGACAGGGTATTCTCCCCCTACGAGCAGTACTTC; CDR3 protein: CASSSQRDRVFSPYEQYF
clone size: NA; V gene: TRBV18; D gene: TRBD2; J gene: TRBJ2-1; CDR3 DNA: TGTGCCAGCTCACCACTGATTGTTTCTAGCGGTTACAATGAGCAGTTCTTC; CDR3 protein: CASSPLIVSSGYNEQFF
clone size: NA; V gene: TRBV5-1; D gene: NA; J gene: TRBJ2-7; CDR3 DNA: TGCGCCAGCAGCTTGGAGGGGAGCTCCTACGAGCAGTACTTC; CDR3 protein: CASSLEGSSYEQYF
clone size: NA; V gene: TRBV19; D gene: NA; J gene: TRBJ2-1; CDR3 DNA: TGTGCCAGTAGTATAGATGTCCCCCCCTACAATGAGCAGTTCTTC; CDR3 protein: CASSIDVPPYNEQFF
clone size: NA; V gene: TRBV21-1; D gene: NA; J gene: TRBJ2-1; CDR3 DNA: TGTGCCAGCAGCAGTAGATATAGCGGGGCGGGCTCCTACAATGAGCAGTTCTTC; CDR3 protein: CASSSRYSGAGSYNEQFF
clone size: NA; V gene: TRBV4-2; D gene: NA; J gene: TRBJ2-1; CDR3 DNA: TGTGCCAGCAGCCAAGAAACAGCGGAGAGCTACAATGAGCAGTTCTTC; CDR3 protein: CASSQETAESYNEQFF
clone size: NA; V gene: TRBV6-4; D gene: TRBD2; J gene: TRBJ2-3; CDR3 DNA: TGTGCCAGCAGTGAAGCTAGCGGGAGCACAGATACGCAGTATTTT; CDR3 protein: CASSEASGSTDTQYF
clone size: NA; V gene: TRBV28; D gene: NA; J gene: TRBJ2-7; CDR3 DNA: TGTGCCAGCAGTTTTAACGAGCAGTACTTC; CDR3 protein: CASSFNEQYF
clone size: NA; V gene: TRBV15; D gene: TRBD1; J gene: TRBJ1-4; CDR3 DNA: TGTGCCACCAGCGCCCTCCCGGGACAGGTGGATGAAAAACTGTTTTTT; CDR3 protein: CATSALPGQVDEKLFF
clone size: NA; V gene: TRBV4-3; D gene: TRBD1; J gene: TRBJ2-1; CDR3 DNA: TGCGCCAGCAGCCAAGGTTATTCCGACAGGGCTGAGCAGTTCTTC; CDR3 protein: CASSQGYSDRAEQFF
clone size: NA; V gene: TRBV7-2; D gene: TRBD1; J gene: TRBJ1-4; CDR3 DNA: TGTGCCAGCAGCAAAGACAGGGTTGAAAAACTGTTTTTT; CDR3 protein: CASSKDRVEKLFF
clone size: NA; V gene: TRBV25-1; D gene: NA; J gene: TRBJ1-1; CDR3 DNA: TGTGCCAGCAGTGGGGAGAGGTATGACACTGAAGCTTTCTTT; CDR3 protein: CASSGERYDTEAFF
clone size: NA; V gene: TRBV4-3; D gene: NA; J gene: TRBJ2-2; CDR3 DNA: TGCGCCAGCAGCCGGACGAACACCGGGGAGCTGTTTTTT; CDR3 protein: CASSRTNTGELFF
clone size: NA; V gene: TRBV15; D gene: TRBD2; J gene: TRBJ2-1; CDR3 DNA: TGTGCCACCACCGGAAGGACTAGCGGGAGTAATGAGCAGTTCTTC; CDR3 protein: CATTGRTSGSNEQFF
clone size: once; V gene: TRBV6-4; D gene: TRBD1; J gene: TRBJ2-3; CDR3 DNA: TGTGCCAGCCTCCGGGACAGGGGGACAGATACGCAGTATTTT; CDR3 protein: CASLRDRGTDTQYF
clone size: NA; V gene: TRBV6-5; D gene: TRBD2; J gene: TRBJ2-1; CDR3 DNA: TGTGCCAGCAGTCCCGGGACTAGCGTTTACAATGAGCAGTTCTTC; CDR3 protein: CASSPGTSVYNEQFF
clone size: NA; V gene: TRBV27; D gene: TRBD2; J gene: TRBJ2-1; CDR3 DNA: TGTGCCAGCAGCTGGCCCGGACTAGCGGGAGTGGAGCAGTTCTTC; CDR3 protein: CASSWPGLAGVEQFF
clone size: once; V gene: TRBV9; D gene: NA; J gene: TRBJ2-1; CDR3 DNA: TGTGCCAGCAGCTTTCAGGGCCCCCAGCAGTTCTTC; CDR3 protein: CASSFQGPQQFF
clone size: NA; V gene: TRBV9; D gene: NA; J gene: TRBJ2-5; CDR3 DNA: TGTGCCAGCAGCGCAACATCCTGGGGCACCGGAGAGACCCAGTACTTC; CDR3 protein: CASSATSWGTGETQYF
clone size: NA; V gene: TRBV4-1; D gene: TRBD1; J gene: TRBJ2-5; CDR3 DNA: TGCGCCAGCAGCCCAATCCAGGGGGAAGAGACCCAGTACTTC; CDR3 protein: CASSPIQGEETQYF
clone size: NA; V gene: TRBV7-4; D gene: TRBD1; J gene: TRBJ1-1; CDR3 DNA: TGTGCCAGCAGCCGACTTCGAGGGACAGGTTCCCCTAGCTTCATGAACACTGAAGCTTTCTTT; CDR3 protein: CASSRLRGTGSPSFMNTEAFF
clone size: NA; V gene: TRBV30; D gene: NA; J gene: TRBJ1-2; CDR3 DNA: TGTGCCTGGAGTCTAGGTGGGGCGCGTAACTATGGCTACACCTTC; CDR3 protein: CAWSLGGARNYGYTF
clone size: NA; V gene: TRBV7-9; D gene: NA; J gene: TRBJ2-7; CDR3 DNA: TGTGCCAGCAGCTCCCGACAGGAGGAGACCTACGAGCAGTACTTC; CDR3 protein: CASSSRQEETYEQYF
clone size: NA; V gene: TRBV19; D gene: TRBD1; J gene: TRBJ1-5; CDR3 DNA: TGTGCCAGTAGTCCGGGACAGGGGGCGTTCCATCAGCCCCAGCATTTT; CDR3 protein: CASSPGQGAFHQPQHF
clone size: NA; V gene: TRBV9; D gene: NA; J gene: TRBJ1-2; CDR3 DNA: TGTGCCAGCAGCGTAGGGGAGGGTGTCAACTATGGCTACACCTTC; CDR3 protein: CASSVGEGVNYGYTF
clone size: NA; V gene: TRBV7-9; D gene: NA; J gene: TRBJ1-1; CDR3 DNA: TGTGCCAGCAGTTACAGGGTGAACACTGAAGCTTTCTTT; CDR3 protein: CASSYRVNTEAFF
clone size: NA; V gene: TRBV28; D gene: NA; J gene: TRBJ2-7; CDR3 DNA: TGTGCCAGCAGTTTATTGATCCCCTACGAGCAGTACTTC; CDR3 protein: CASSLLIPYEQYF
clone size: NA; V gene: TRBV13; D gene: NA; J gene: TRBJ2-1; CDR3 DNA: TGTGCCAGCAGCTACTATGGTGAGCAGTTCTTC; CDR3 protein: CASSYYGEQFF
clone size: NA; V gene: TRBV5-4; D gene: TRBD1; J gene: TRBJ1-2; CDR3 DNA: TGTGCCAGCAGTGATCCGGGACAGGGGAACTATGGCTACACCTTC; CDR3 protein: CASSDPGQGNYGYTF
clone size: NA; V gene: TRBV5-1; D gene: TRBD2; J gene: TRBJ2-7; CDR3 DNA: TGCGCCAGCGCCCCTTCTAGCGGGAGCTCCTACGAGCAGTACTTC; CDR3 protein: CASAPSSGSSYEQYF
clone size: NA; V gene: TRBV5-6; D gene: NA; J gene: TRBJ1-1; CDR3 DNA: TGTGCCAGCAGCACAGGGCCGAACACTGAAGCTTTCTTT; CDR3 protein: CASSTGPNTEAFF
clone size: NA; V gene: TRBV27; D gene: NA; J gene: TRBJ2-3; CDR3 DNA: TGTGCCAGCAGTCCACGGACAGCTAGCACAGATACGCAGTATTTT; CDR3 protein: CASSPRTASTDTQYF
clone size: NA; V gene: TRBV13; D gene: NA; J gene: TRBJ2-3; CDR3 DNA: TGTGCCAGCAGCTTAGGGCGTGCAGCAGATACGCGGTATTTT; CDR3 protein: CASSLGRAADTRYF
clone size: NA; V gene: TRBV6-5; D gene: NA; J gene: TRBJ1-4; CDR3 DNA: TGTGCCGCGGGGCAGGGGTACTCTAATGAAAAACTGTTTTTT; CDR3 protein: CAAGQGYSNEKLFF
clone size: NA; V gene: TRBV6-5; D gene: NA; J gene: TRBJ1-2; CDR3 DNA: TGTGCCAGCGGACGGCAGTATGGCTACACCTTC; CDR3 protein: CASGRQYGYTF
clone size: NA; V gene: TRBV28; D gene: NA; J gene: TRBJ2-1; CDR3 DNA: TGTGCCAGCAGTTTATCGATCACAGCCTACAATGAGCAGTTCTTC; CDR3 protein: CASSLSITAYNEQFF
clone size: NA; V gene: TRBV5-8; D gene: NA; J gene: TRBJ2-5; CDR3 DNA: TGTGCCAGCAGCTTGAGGGAGTTTGGGACCCAGTACTTC; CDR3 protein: CASSLREFGTQYF
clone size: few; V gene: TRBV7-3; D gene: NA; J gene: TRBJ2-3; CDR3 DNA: TGTGCCAGCAGCTTAGGAGGGGGGATTGATACGCAGTATTTT; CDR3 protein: CASSLGGGIDTQYF
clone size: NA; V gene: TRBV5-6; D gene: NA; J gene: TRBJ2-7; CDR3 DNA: TGTGCCAGCAGCTCGACACTCTCCGAGCAGTACTTC; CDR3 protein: CASSSTLSEQYF
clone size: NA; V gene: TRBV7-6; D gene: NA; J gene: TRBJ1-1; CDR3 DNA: TGTGCCAGCAGCTCTCCGTTCACTGAAGCTTTCTTT; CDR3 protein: CASSSPFTEAFF
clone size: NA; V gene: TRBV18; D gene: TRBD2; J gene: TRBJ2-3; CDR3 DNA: TGTGCCAGCTCACCTGGGACTAGCGCTCGCACAGATACGCAGTATTTT; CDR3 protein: CASSPGTSARTDTQYF
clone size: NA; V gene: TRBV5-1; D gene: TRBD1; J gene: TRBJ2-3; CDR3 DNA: TGCGCCAGCAGCTTGGGGGACAGGGCAAACCTGGGAATCACAGATACGCAGTATTTT; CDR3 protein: CASSLGDRANLGITDTQYF